Listed below are T cell receptor beta chains from one sample, sequenced in a study of CD8 T cells in ankylosing spondylitis. TCRdb ran MiXCR on the 5' RACE reads and lists one entry per CDR3 protein. The sample includes 350,000 or so distinct CDR3 sequences, approximately 14% of them seen just once. The sample comprised blood, either unsorted or a sorted T cell fraction (not recorded which). These receptors came from a male donor with ankylosing spondylitis or in good health (not recorded which). The CDR3 runs from the conserved cysteine through the conserved F or W. Each record gives: J gene, D gene, clone size, V gene, CDR3 protein, CDR3 DNA. D genes are given only for firm matches. Size is omitted from some rows. Given values are once, few, many or a class for expanded clones.

J: TRBJ2-1
D: TRBD2
size: NA
V: TRBV9
CDR3: CASSVDPSGRGYNEQFF
DNA: TGTGCCAGCAGCGTAGATCCTAGCGGGAGGGGATACAATGAGCAGTTCTTC

J: TRBJ2-7
D: TRBD2
size: NA
V: TRBV10-3
CDR3: CAMKSGSGSYEQYF
DNA: TGTGCCATGAAGAGCGGGAGTGGCTCCTACGAGCAGTACTTC

J: TRBJ1-5
D: NA
size: NA
V: TRBV7-2
CDR3: CASSLAGGAGQPQHF
DNA: TGTGCCAGCAGCTTAGCCGGCGGGGCCGGTCAGCCCCAGCATTTT

J: TRBJ2-7
D: NA
size: NA
V: TRBV12-3/TRBV12-4
CDR3: CASSLGVQSSYEQYF
DNA: TGTGCCAGCAGTTTGGGCGTTCAGAGCTCCTACGAGCAGTACTTC

J: TRBJ1-2
D: NA
size: NA
V: TRBV20-1
CDR3: CSAPRNNYGYTF
DNA: TGCAGTGCTCCCCGCAATAACTATGGCTACACCTTC

J: TRBJ1-1
D: NA
size: many
V: TRBV7-9
CDR3: CASSPARDTEAFF
DNA: TGTGCCAGCAGTCCAGCCCGGGACACTGAAGCTTTCTTT

J: TRBJ2-7
D: TRBD1
size: few
V: TRBV30
CDR3: CAWSVGTGKYEQYF
DNA: TGTGCCTGGAGTGTAGGGACAGGGAAATACGAGCAGTACTTC

J: TRBJ2-1
D: TRBD1
size: NA
V: TRBV4-1
CDR3: CASSFRDRDGEQLF
DNA: TGCGCCAGCAGTTTCCGGGACAGGGACGGGGAGCAGTTGTTC

J: TRBJ2-5
D: TRBD1
size: NA
V: TRBV24-1
CDR3: CATSDSAGQGAETQYF
DNA: TGTGCCACCAGTGATTCGGCTGGCCAGGGGGCGGAGACCCAGTACTTC

J: TRBJ1-2
D: NA
size: few
V: TRBV12-3/TRBV12-4
CDR3: CASSFRVGGRDRHGYTF
DNA: TGTGCCAGCAGTTTCCGGGTGGGAGGGAGAGATCGCCATGGCTACACCTTC

J: TRBJ2-2
D: NA
size: NA
V: TRBV12-3/TRBV12-4
CDR3: CASSVTGRGTGELFF
DNA: TGTGCCAGCAGTGTTACAGGGAGAGGCACCGGGGAGCTGTTTTTT

J: TRBJ1-1
D: TRBD1
size: few
V: TRBV5-1
CDR3: CASSPGQGWNTEAFF
DNA: TGCGCCAGCAGCCCCGGACAGGGTTGGAACACTGAAGCTTTCTTT

J: TRBJ1-6
D: NA
size: NA
V: TRBV9
CDR3: CASSGQQNSPLHF
DNA: TGTGCCAGCAGCGGCCAGCAGAATTCACCCCTCCACTTT

J: TRBJ2-3
D: NA
size: many
V: TRBV12-3/TRBV12-4
CDR3: CASSLQGTDTQYF
DNA: TGTGCCAGCAGTTTACAGGGGACAGATACGCAGTATTTT

J: TRBJ2-4
D: NA
size: NA
V: TRBV11-2
CDR3: CASSSPSAPVGYF
DNA: TGTGCCAGCAGCTCACCTAGTGCCCCCGTCGGGTACTTC

J: TRBJ1-5
D: NA
size: few
V: TRBV7-8
CDR3: CASSQTLNQPQHF
DNA: TGTGCCAGCAGCCAGACCTTAAATCAGCCCCAGCATTTT

J: TRBJ2-7
D: TRBD1
size: NA
V: TRBV28
CDR3: CASSSPGQGAIYEQYF
DNA: TGTGCCAGCAGCTCCCCGGGACAGGGGGCGATCTACGAGCAGTACTTC

J: TRBJ1-2
D: NA
size: many
V: TRBV12-3/TRBV12-4
CDR3: CASSLAGTYGYTF
DNA: TGTGCCAGCAGTTTAGCCGGGACTTATGGCTACACCTTC

J: TRBJ2-3
D: NA
size: NA
V: TRBV5-1
CDR3: CASSLDVSADWGQYF
DNA: TGCGCCAGCAGCTTGGATGTATCAGCGGACTGGGGGCAGTATTTT

J: TRBJ2-1
D: TRBD2
size: NA
V: TRBV19
CDR3: CASTRREGHNEQFF
DNA: TGTGCCAGTACGAGGCGGGAGGGCCACAATGAGCAGTTCTTC

J: TRBJ2-2
D: TRBD2
size: NA
V: TRBV12-3/TRBV12-4
CDR3: CASSLATGTSRTGELFF
DNA: TGTGCCAGCAGTTTAGCGACCGGGACTAGTCGCACCGGGGAGCTGTTTTTT

J: TRBJ2-1
D: TRBD2
size: NA
V: TRBV5-5
CDR3: CASSGRTGGSYNEQFF
DNA: TGTGCCAGCAGCGGCAGGACGGGGGGCTCCTACAATGAGCAGTTCTTC

J: TRBJ2-7
D: TRBD2
size: few
V: TRBV3-1
CDR3: CASSQRTSGSYEQYF
DNA: TGTGCCAGCAGCCAAAGGACTAGCGGGAGTTACGAGCAGTACTTC